Listed below are T cell receptor beta chains from one sample, sequenced in a study of cytomegalovirus exposure and HLA in healthy donors. The assay was immunoSEQ multiplex PCR, and TCRdb's table has in-frame clones only and misses some. The sample lists tens of thousands of clones, around 90% occurring once. Sequencing was done on a sample of PBMCs. These receptors all come from a young woman in good health and CMV-seropositive. Each CDR3 is given with its conserved first and last residue. Each record gives: CDR3 length, clone size, J gene, D gene, V gene, CDR3 protein, CDR3 DNA. A D gene is named only where the DNA matches it firmly. Only part of the rows carry a size: once, few, many, or a class if the clone is expanded.

15 NA TRBJ2-1 TRBD1 TRBV9 CASSVGTGGTNEQFF TGTGCCAGCAGCGTAGGGACAGGGGGCACAAATGAGCAGTTCTTC
14 NA TRBJ1-2 TRBD1 TRBV6-1 CASNDWTGSNGYTF TGTGCCAGCAACGATTGGACAGGGAGTAATGGCTACACCTTC
15 once TRBJ2-1 TRBD2 TRBV7-9 CASSLQRGGLNEQFF TGTGCCAGCAGCTTACAGCGGGGGGGCCTGAATGAGCAGTTCTTC
16 once TRBJ2-1 TRBD1 TRBV6-1 CASSEVAGTGGNEQFF TGTGCCAGCAGTGAAGTCGCCGGGACAGGGGGCAATGAGCAGTTCTTC
16 NA TRBJ2-6 TRBD2 TRBV6-5 CASSSSGGSGANVLTF TGTGCCAGCAGTTCTAGCGGGGGATCGGGGGCCAACGTCCTGACTTTC
14 once TRBJ1-2 NA TRBV6-1 CASSEWGGVWGYTF TGTGCCAGCAGTGAATGGGGGGGGGTTTGGGGCTACACCTTC
18 NA TRBJ2-3 NA TRBV5-6 CASSSPSTGRYHTDTQYF TGTGCCAGCAGCTCGCCGTCCACAGGACGCTACCACACAGATACGCAGTATTTT
13 NA TRBJ2-1 NA TRBV19 CASSRMTRNEQFF TGTGCCAGTAGTAGGATGACTAGGAATGAGCAGTTCTTC
12 once TRBJ2-5 NA TRBV6-5 CASRTVQETQYF TGTGCCAGCAGGACAGTTCAAGAGACCCAGTACTTC
16 NA TRBJ1-5 TRBD1 TRBV4-1 CASSQGWGQGSQPQHF TGCGCCAGCAGCCAAGGTTGGGGACAGGGGAGTCAGCCCCAGCATTTT
15 NA TRBJ2-6 NA TRBV30 CAWSRSVSGANVLTF TGTGCCTGGAGTCGATCAGTATCTGGGGCCAACGTCCTGACTTTC
15 once TRBJ1-1 NA TRBV18 CASSPPGVLSTEAFF TGTGCCAGCTCTCCCCCGGGAGTGTTGAGCACTGAAGCTTTCTTT
13 NA TRBJ1-1 TRBD1 TRBV2 CASTTGQYTEAFF TGTGCCAGCACTACGGGACAGTACACTGAAGCTTTCTTT
14 NA TRBJ2-4 NA TRBV15 CATSRQGRENIQYF TGTGCCACCAGCAGACAGGGGAGGGAAAACATTCAGTACTTC
15 once TRBJ2-1 TRBD2 TRBV7-7 CASSLGLAGSNEQFF TGTGCTAGCAGTTTGGGACTAGCGGGCTCCAATGAGCAGTTCTTC
13 NA TRBJ1-1 NA TRBV27 CASSISMNTEAFF TGTGCCAGCAGTATCAGTATGAACACTGAAGCTTTCTTT
16 NA TRBJ2-1 TRBD2 TRBV10-3 CAISVGLAGSYNEQFF TGTGCCATCAGTGTTGGTCTAGCGGGATCCTACAATGAGCAGTTCTTC
14 NA TRBJ2-3 TRBD2 TRBV7-9 CASSSGLAGGYRYF TGTGCCAGCAGCTCTGGACTAGCGGGAGGGTACCGGTATTTT
16 NA TRBJ2-2 TRBD1 TRBV27 CASSLSGQGNTGELFF TGTGCCAGCAGTTTATCGGGACAGGGAAACACCGGGGAGCTGTTTTTT
15 NA TRBJ2-3 TRBD2 TRBV27 CASSSLAGLTDTQYF TGTGCCAGCAGTTCACTAGCGGGGCTAACAGATACGCAGTATTTT
15 NA TRBJ2-1 TRBD2 TRBV28 CASSFGASGRHEQFF TGTGCCAGCAGTTTTGGGGCTAGCGGGAGACATGAGCAGTTCTTC
17 NA TRBJ1-5 NA TRBV28 CASSPLATGPKDQPQHF TGTGCCAGCAGTCCATTGGCGACGGGTCCAAAGGATCAGCCCCAGCATTTT
16 once TRBJ2-7 TRBD1 TRBV4-1 CASSQIKGQLLYEQYF TGCGCCAGCAGCCAAATAAAGGGACAGCTACTCTACGAGCAGTACTTC
14 NA TRBJ1-1 NA TRBV30 CAWSPRVVGTEAFF TGTGCCTGGAGTCCCAGGGTGGTAGGGACTGAAGCTTTCTTT
17 NA TRBJ2-7 TRBD1 TRBV5-8 CASSLLQGFFNVREQYF TGTGCCAGCAGCTTACTACAGGGGTTTTTCAATGTTCGCGAGCAGTACTTC
15 once TRBJ2-1 NA TRBV6-5 CASSYSAGSYNEQFF TGTGCCAGCAGTTACTCAGCAGGATCCTACAATGAGCAGTTCTTC
13 NA TRBJ2-3 NA TRBV30 CAWSSGAGDTQYF TGTGCCTGGAGTAGTGGGGCAGGTGATACGCAGTATTTT
14 NA TRBJ2-7 TRBD2 TRBV28 CASSKAGGPYEQYF TGTGCCAGCAGCAAAGCGGGAGGGCCATACGAGCAGTACTTC
10 medium-sized TRBJ1-2 TRBD1 TRBV7-2 CASSGQVFTF TGTGCCAGCAGTGGACAGGTCTTTACCTTC
13 few TRBJ1-1 TRBD1 TRBV30 CAWTRGMNTEAFF TGTGCCTGGACCAGGGGGATGAACACTGAAGCTTTCTTT
15 once TRBJ1-4 TRBD1 TRBV4-3 CASSRGTGLREKLFF TGCGCCAGCAGCCGGGGGACAGGGCTTAGGGAAAAACTGTTTTTT
14 NA TRBJ1-4 NA TRBV9 CASSVTDSNEKLFF TGTGCCAGCAGCGTCACCGACTCTAATGAAAAACTGTTTTTT
14 NA TRBJ1-2 TRBD1 TRBV12-5 CASASDRGGYGYTF TGTGCTAGTGCCTCAGACAGGGGCGGCTATGGCTACACCTTC
11 NA TRBJ2-7 NA TRBV29-1 CSATNSYEQYF TGCAGCGCCACTAACTCCTACGAGCAGTACTTC
13 NA TRBJ2-7 NA TRBV27 CASSLRGSYEQYF TGTGCCAGCAGTTTAAGGGGCTCCTACGAGCAGTACTTC
16 NA TRBJ2-1 TRBD2 TRBV11-3 CASSSRSGGVYNEQFF TGTGCCAGCAGCTCCCGTAGCGGGGGGGTATACAATGAGCAGTTCTTC
18 NA TRBJ2-1 TRBD2 TRBV19 CASSIRQGLADIYNEQFF TGTGCCAGTAGTATCCGACAGGGACTAGCGGACATATACAATGAGCAGTTCTTC
15 NA TRBJ1-1 NA TRBV4-1 CASSQEGGMNTEAFF TGCGCCAGCAGCCAAGAAGGCGGTATGAACACTGAAGCTTTCTTT
17 NA TRBJ2-6 TRBD1 TRBV7-9 CASSSGQGLTGANVLTF TGTGCCAGCAGCTCGGGACAGGGGCTGACTGGGGCCAACGTCCTGACTTTC
14 NA TRBJ1-5 TRBD1 TRBV10-2 CASSPSDREQPQHF TGCGCCAGCAGTCCCTCCGACAGGGAACAGCCCCAGCATTTT
14 once TRBJ1-2 NA TRBV28 CASSLLGQVVGYTF TGTGCCAGCAGTTTATTAGGTCAGGTCGTGGGCTACACCTTC
16 NA TRBJ2-1 NA TRBV7-9 CASSLWAGWSYNEQFF TGTGCCAGCAGCTTATGGGCGGGTTGGTCCTACAATGAGCAGTTCTTC
15 once TRBJ2-1 TRBD2 TRBV30 CAWSVWAGGPNEQFF TGTGCCTGGAGTGTCTGGGCGGGGGGGCCCAATGAGCAGTTCTTC
14 NA TRBJ2-1 NA TRBV6-5 CASSYSRGYNEQFF TGTGCCAGCAGTTACTCGCGGGGCTACAATGAGCAGTTCTTC
15 NA TRBJ2-6 TRBD1 TRBV10-2 CASSRQGSGANVLTF TGCGCCAGCAGTAGACAGGGCTCTGGGGCCAACGTCCTGACTTTC
17 NA TRBJ2-1 TRBD1 TRBV7-2 CASSLYRDSNSGGEQFF TGTGCCAGCAGCTTATACCGGGACAGCAATTCTGGTGGTGAGCAGTTCTTC
15 NA TRBJ2-1 NA TRBV6-4 CASSDNRQDYNEQFF TGTGCCAGCAGTGACAATCGACAGGACTACAATGAGCAGTTCTTC
13 NA TRBJ2-1 NA TRBV2 CATQLASYNEQFF TGTGCCACCCAATTGGCTTCTTACAATGAGCAGTTCTTC
16 NA TRBJ2-3 TRBD2 TRBV7-9 CASSRTSGGDTDTQYF TGTGCCAGCAGCCGGACTAGCGGGGGGGACACAGATACGCAGTATTTT
16 NA TRBJ2-1 TRBD2 TRBV4-2 CASSQDLAEKYNEQFF TGTGCCAGCAGCCAGGACCTAGCGGAGAAATACAATGAGCAGTTCTTC
15 NA TRBJ2-7 NA TRBV7-9 CASSLEGGATYEQYF TGTGCCAGCAGCTTAGAGGGCGGGGCAACCTACGAGCAGTACTTC
15 NA TRBJ1-1 TRBD1 TRBV9 CASSERQGFDTEAFF TGTGCCAGCAGCGAACGACAGGGGTTTGACACTGAAGCTTTCTTT
18 NA TRBJ1-1 TRBD1 TRBV10-3 CAIRKGQGAGVFNTEAFF TGTGCCATCAGGAAAGGACAGGGGGCCGGAGTTTTCAACACTGAAGCTTTCTTT